These T cell receptor beta chains were read from a single sample in a study of blood T cell repertoires in COVID-19. Some clones are missing from TCRdb's copy, which holds only in-frame ones; the method was immunoSEQ multiplex PCR. The profile shows about 250,000 clones, around 89% of them singletons. Sequencing was carried out using peripheral blood. The receptors here all came from a woman aged 25 to 39 with COVID-19, enrolled during active disease. Each CDR3 is given with its conserved first and last residue. Each record gives: clone size, D gene, J gene, V gene, CDR3 DNA, CDR3 protein. D genes are given only for firm matches. Expanded clones are given a class, and other clones once, few, many or no size at all.

clone size: NA
D gene: NA
J gene: TRBJ2-3
V gene: TRBV4-2
CDR3 DNA: TGTGCCAGCAGCCAAGATCTTGCGGGGCTCACAGATACGCAGTATTTT
CDR3 protein: CASSQDLAGLTDTQYF

clone size: NA
D gene: TRBD1
J gene: TRBJ1-1
V gene: TRBV4-1
CDR3 DNA: TGCGCCAGCAGCCCAGGGGACGGACAGGGGCCCACTGAAGCTTTCTTT
CDR3 protein: CASSPGDGQGPTEAFF

clone size: NA
D gene: NA
J gene: TRBJ1-3
V gene: TRBV4-3
CDR3 DNA: TGCGCCAGCAGCCAAGTGCTGAGCTCTGGAAACACCATATATTTT
CDR3 protein: CASSQVLSSGNTIYF

clone size: NA
D gene: NA
J gene: TRBJ1-2
V gene: TRBV5-4
CDR3 DNA: TGTGCCAGCAGCTTGGGAGACAGGTCCCCTCTTTTC
CDR3 protein: CASSLGDRSPLF

clone size: NA
D gene: NA
J gene: TRBJ2-3
V gene: TRBV19
CDR3 DNA: TGTGCCAGTAGTGCGGCGGGGCGCTTCACAGATACGCAGTATTTT
CDR3 protein: CASSAAGRFTDTQYF

clone size: NA
D gene: NA
J gene: TRBJ2-1
V gene: TRBV19
CDR3 DNA: TGTGCCAGTAGTATAGATATCCAGGGAAGGGAGCAGTTCTTC
CDR3 protein: CASSIDIQGREQFF

clone size: NA
D gene: NA
J gene: TRBJ2-4
V gene: TRBV6-2/TRBV6-3
CDR3 DNA: TGTGCCAGCAGTTACGAGATAGCCAAAAACATTCAGTACTTC
CDR3 protein: CASSYEIAKNIQYF

clone size: NA
D gene: TRBD1
J gene: TRBJ1-2
V gene: TRBV27
CDR3 DNA: TGTGCCAGCAGTTCCCGGGACAGCTATGGCTACACCTTC
CDR3 protein: CASSSRDSYGYTF

clone size: NA
D gene: TRBD1
J gene: TRBJ2-6
V gene: TRBV28
CDR3 DNA: TGTGCCAGCAGTTTATTGGGGACAGGGTCCGGGGCCAACGTCCTGACTTTC
CDR3 protein: CASSLLGTGSGANVLTF

clone size: NA
D gene: NA
J gene: TRBJ1-1
V gene: TRBV12-5
CDR3 DNA: TGTGCTAGTGGTTTGTCGTACGGGTTAGTGGGGAACACTGAAGCTTTCTTT
CDR3 protein: CASGLSYGLVGNTEAFF

clone size: NA
D gene: NA
J gene: TRBJ2-7
V gene: TRBV2
CDR3 DNA: TGTGCCAGCAGTGAGCAGGAGGGGGAGCAGTACTTC
CDR3 protein: CASSEQEGEQYF

clone size: once
D gene: TRBD2
J gene: TRBJ2-5
V gene: TRBV3-1/TRBV3-2
CDR3 DNA: TGTGCCAGCAGCCAAGAAAGACGCACCGGGACTAGCGGACAAGAGACCCAGTACTTC
CDR3 protein: CASSQERRTGTSGQETQYF